Sequencing of this T cell receptor beta chain was carried out in a study of blood T cell repertoires in COVID-19. Study in general: T cells, B-cell-depleted T cells, or PBMCs provided the cDNA or gDNA that served as material.

Original processing methods: Amplifying reference gene primers gave estimates of nucleated cell counts. The method was immunoSEQ multiplex PCR; TCRdb's version includes in-frame clones alone and lacks a portion of them. Clone size and V and J calls were adopted from that table, with D and trimming inferred from the DNA. Found here are some 67,000 clones, around 88% of them singletons; the top ten hold approximately 19%. CDR1 and CDR2 (germline): SGHNT, YYREEE (reference sequence). V was clipped by 0 bases and J by 0 bases, with 3 bases between them. This CDR3 has 14 amino acids. Material: peripheral blood. The sequence was collected from a woman older than 75 with acute or convalescent COVID-19. V is TRBV5-4 and J is TRBJ2-2; D gene uncertain. The CDR3 nucleotides are TGTGCCAGCAGCTTGGTAGCGAACACCGGGGAGCTGTTTTTT. This sequence encodes CASSLVANTGELFF. The full variable domain, in which reference TRBV5-4 and TRBJ2-2 provide the parts outside the CDR3, is ETGVTQSPTHLIKTRGQQVTLRCSSQSGHNTVSWYQQALGQGPQFIFQYYREEENGRGNFPPRFSGLQFPNYSSELNVNALELDDSALYLCASSLVANTGELFFGEGSRLTVL.